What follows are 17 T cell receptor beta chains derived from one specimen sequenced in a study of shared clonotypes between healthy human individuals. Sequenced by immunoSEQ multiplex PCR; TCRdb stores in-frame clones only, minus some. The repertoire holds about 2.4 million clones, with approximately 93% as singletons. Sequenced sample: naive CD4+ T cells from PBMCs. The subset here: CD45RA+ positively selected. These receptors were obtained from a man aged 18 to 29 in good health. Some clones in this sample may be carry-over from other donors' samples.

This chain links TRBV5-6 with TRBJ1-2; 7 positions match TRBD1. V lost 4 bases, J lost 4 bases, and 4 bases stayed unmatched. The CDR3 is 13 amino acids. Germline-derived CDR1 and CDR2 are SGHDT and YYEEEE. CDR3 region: CASSKDRAYGYTF. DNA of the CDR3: TGTGCCAGCAGCAAAGACAGGGCCTATGGCTACACCTTC.

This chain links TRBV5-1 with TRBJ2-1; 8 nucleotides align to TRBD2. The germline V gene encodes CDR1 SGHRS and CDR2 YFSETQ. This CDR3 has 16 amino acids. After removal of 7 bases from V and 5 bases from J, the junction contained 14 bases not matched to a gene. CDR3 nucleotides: TGCGCCAGCTCCTACCCAACGGCTAGCGGGCACAATGAGCAGTTCTTC. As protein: CASSYPTASGHNEQFF.

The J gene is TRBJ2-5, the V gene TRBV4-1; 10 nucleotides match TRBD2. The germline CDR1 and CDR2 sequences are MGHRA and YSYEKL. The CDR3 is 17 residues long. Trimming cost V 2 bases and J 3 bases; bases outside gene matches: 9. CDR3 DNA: TGCGCCAGCAGCCAACCCAGCGGGCTAGCGGGAGAAGAGACCCAGTACTTC. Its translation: CASSQPSGLAGEETQYF.

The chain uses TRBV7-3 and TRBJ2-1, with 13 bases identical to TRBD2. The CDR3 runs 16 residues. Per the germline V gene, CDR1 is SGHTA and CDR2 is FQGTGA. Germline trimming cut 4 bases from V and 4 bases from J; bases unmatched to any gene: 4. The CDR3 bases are TGTGCCAGCAGCTCGCCGACTAGCGGGAGGTACAATGAGCAGTTCTTC. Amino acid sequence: CASSSPTSGRYNEQFF.

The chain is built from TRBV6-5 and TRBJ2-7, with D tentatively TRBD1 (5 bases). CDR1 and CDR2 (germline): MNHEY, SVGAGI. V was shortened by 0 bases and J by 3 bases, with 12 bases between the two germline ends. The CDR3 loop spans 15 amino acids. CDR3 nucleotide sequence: TGTGCCAGCAGTTACTCGGGGCTAGTTCTCTACGAGCAGTACTTC. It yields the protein CASSYSGLVLYEQYF.

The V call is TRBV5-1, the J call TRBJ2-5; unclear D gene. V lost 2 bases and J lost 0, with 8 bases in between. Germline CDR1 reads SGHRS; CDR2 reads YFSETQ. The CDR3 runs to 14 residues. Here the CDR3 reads CASSFIPDQETQYF. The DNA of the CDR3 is TGCGCCAGCAGCTTCATACCGGACCAAGAGACCCAGTACTTC. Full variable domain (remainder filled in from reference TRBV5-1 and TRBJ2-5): KAGVTQTPRYLIKTRGQQVTLSCSPISGHRSVSWYQQTPGQGLQFLFEYFSETQRNKGNFPGRFSGRQFSNSRSEMNVSTLELGDSALYLCASSFIPDQETQYFGPGTRLLVL.

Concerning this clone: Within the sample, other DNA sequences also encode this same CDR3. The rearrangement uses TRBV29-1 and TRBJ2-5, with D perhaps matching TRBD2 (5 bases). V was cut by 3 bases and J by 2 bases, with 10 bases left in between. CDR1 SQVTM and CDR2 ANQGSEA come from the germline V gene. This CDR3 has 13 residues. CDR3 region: CSVERVRQETQYF. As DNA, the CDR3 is TGCAGCGTTGAGAGGGTTCGTCAAGAGACCCAGTACTTC.

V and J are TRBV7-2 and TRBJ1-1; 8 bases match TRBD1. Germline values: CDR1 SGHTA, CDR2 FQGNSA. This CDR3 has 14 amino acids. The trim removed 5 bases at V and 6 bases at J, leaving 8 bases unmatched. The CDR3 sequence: CASSPGTGLSEAFF. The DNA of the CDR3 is TGTGCCAGCAGCCCCGGGACAGGTTTGTCTGAAGCTTTCTTT. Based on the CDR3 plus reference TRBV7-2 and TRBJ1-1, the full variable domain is GAGVSQSPSNKVTEKGKDVELRCDPISGHTALYWYRQSLGQGLEFLIYFQGNSAPDKSGLPSDRFSAERTGGSVSTLTIQRTQQEDSAVYLCASSPGTGLSEAFFGQGTRLTVV.

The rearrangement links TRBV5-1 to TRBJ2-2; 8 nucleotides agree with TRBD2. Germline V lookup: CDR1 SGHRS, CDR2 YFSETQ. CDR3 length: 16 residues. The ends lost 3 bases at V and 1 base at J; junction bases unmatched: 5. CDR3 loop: CASSSLTSENTGELFF. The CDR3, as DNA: TGCGCCAGCAGCTCACTGACTAGCGAGAACACCGGGGAGCTGTTTTTT. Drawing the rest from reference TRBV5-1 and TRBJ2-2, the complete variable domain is KAGVTQTPRYLIKTRGQQVTLSCSPISGHRSVSWYQQTPGQGLQFLFEYFSETQRNKGNFPGRFSGRQFSNSRSEMNVSTLELGDSALYLCASSSLTSENTGELFFGEGSRLTVL.

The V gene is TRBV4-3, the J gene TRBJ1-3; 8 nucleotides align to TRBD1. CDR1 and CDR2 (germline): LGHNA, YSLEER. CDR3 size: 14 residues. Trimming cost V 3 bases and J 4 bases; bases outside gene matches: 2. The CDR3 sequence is CASSHGQGGNTIYF. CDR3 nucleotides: TGCGCCAGCAGCCATGGACAGGGCGGAAACACCATATATTTT.

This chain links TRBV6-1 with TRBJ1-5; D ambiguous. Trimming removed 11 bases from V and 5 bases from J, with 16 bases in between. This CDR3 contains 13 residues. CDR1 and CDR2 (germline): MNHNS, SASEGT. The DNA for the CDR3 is TGTGCCGTCTGCCCCTCGGGGTATCAGCCCCAGCATTTT. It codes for CAVCPSGYQPQHF.

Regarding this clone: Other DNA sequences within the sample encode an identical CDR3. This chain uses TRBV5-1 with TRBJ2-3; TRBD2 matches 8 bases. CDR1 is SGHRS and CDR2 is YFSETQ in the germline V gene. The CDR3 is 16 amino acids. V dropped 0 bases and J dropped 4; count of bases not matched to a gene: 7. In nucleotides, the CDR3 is TGCGCCAGCAGCTTGGGATCCAGCGGGAGTTCAGATACGCAGTATTTT. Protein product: CASSLGSSGSSDTQYF.

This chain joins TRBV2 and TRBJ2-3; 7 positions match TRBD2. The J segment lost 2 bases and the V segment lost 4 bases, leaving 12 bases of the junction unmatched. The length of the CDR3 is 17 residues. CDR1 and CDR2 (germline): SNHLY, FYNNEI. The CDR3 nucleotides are TGTGCCAGCAGTGTGATTAGCGGGCCGAAGGACACAGATACGCAGTATTTT. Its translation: CASSVISGPKDTDTQYF.

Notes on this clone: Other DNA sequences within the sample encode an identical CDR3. CDR3 protein: CASSLGADTQYF. The DNA for the CDR3 is TGTGCCAGCAGCTTAGGAGCAGATACGCAGTATTTT. The rearrangement joins TRBV7-8 to TRBJ2-3, with no clear D. Germline-derived CDR1 and CDR2 are SGHVS and FQNEAQ. V gave up 1 base and J gave up 4 bases, with 3 bases separating them. The CDR3 is 12 residues long.

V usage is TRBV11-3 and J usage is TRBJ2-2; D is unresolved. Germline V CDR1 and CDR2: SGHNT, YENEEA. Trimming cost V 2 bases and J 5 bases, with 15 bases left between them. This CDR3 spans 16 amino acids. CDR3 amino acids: CASSLSSKGSTGELFF. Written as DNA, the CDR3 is TGTGCCAGCAGCTTAAGTAGTAAAGGGTCTACCGGGGAGCTGTTTTTT.

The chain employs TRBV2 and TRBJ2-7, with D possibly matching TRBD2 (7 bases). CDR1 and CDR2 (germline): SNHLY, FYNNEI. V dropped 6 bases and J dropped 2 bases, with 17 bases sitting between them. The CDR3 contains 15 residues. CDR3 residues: CASSRQAGVTYEQYF. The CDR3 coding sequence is TGTGCCAGCAGCCGACAGGCGGGGGTAACCTACGAGCAGTACTTC.

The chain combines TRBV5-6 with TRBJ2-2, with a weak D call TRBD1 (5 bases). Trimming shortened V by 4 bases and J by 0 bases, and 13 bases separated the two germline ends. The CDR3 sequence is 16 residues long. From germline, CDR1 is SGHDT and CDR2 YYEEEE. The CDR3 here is CASSPIRTSNTGELFF. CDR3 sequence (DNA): TGTGCCAGCAGCCCCATAAGGACATCGAACACCGGGGAGCTGTTTTTT.